A single sample is the source of the 14 T cell receptor beta chains below, sequenced in a study of blood T cells in healthy people across ages. The use of a sample-barcoded 5' primer and a J-beta primer mix characterized a second PCR of roughly 6 to 11 cycles. TCRdb itself ran the 5' RACE reads through MiXCR, one entry per CDR3 protein. The top ten clones hold approximately 3.6% of a sample with around 500,000 distinct CDR3 sequences, 25% to 35% of them seen once. These data are also associated with another study on T cells of mothers and their children.

Sequencing was performed on blood. The receptors stem from a boy between 2 and 15 years old in good health.

This clonotype was found a few times. The chain couples TRBV7-2 to TRBJ2-5, with D maybe TRBD1 (6 bases). Germline V CDR1 and CDR2: SGHTA, FQGNSA. V was shortened by 5 bases and J by 2 bases, with 15 bases between the two germline ends. The CDR3 extends over 15 amino acids. The DNA for the CDR3 is TGTGCCAGCAGCGAGAGACAGGACCCGCAAGAGACCCAGTACTTC. Translation: CASSERQDPQETQYF.

The chain is built from TRBV14 and TRBJ2-7, with D uncertain. V lost 4 bases and J lost 0, with 10 bases in between. Germline CDR1 SGHDN, CDR2 FVKESK. CDR3 length: 14 residues. CDR3 nucleotides: TGTGCCAGCAGCCGCGGCCCGATCTCCTACGAGCAGTACTTC. Translating it yields CASSRGPISYEQYF.

This clonotype was detected only a few times. The chain joins TRBV10-3 to TRBJ2-5; D not certain. Matching the DNA end better, TRBJ2-7 makes the J call doubtful. The CDR3 is 12 amino acids. Germline assignment: CDR1 ENHRY and CDR2 SYGVKD. The CDR3, as DNA: TGTGCCATCAGTGCCTCGAAATACGAGCAGTACTTC. Its translation: CAISASKYEQYF.

The V gene is TRBV7-3, the J gene TRBJ2-1, with 7 positions matching TRBD2. The CDR3 has 15 amino acids. In germline, CDR1 is SGHTA, CDR2 FQGTGA. Germline trimming cut 2 bases from V and 3 bases from J; bases unmatched to any gene: 4. The CDR3 loop reads CASSLARGSYNEQFF. In DNA, the CDR3 is TGTGCCAGCAGCTTAGCGCGGGGGAGCTACAATGAGCAGTTCTTC.

The chain links TRBV12-3 or TRBV12-4 to TRBJ2-5, with TRBD1 identical over 9 bases. The CDR3 is 16 residues long. V shed 3 bases and J 4 bases; nucleotides not matched to a gene: 9. CDR3 residues: CASSFAGQGPRETQYF. CDR3 sequence (DNA): TGTGCCAGCAGTTTCGCAGGACAGGGGCCAAGAGAGACCCAGTACTTC.

In its sample, this clonotype was seen a few times. The chain links TRBV2 to TRBJ2-7; possible D gene TRBD1, 5 bases. The germline V and J ends were trimmed by 6 bases and 9 bases, with 18 bases remaining between them. The CDR3 runs 13 residues. Germline assignment: CDR1 SNHLY and CDR2 FYNNEI. CDR3 protein: CASRTDNLLGQYF. CDR3 DNA sequence: TGTGCCAGCAGGACGGACAACCTCCTGGGGCAGTACTTC.

This chain links TRBV10-3 with TRBJ2-5, with no clear D. This CDR3 is built from 21 residues. Trimming took 3 bases from V and 3 from J, leaving 32 bases between them. Germline CDR1 and CDR2: ENHRY and SYGVKD. CDR3 sequence (DNA): TGTGCCATCAGTGATTCCCCGGGCGGTCTGGCCCCGTCCCTATCCAAAGAGACCCAGTACTTC. Translated: CAISDSPGGLAPSLSKETQYF.

As to this clonotype: Germline and junction disagree at one end, which may indicate a read error. The chain employs TRBV12-3 or TRBV12-4 and TRBJ2-2, with a weak D call TRBD1 (6 bases). The CDR3 spans 17 residues. CDR3 bases: TGTGCCAGCAGTTTATTTGGTCGCCAGGGGAACACCGGGGAACTGTTTTTT. This translates into CASSLFGRQGNTGELFF.

The V and J genes are TRBV4-1 and TRBJ2-1; TRBD2 aligns across 8 bases. Germline assignment: CDR1 MGHRA and CDR2 YSYEKL. V was pared by 0 bases and J by 0 bases, with 7 bases of the junction left unmatched. The CDR3 length is 18 residues. The CDR3 is CASSQERNSGASYNEQFF. The CDR3 bases are TGCGCCAGCAGCCAAGAAAGAAATAGCGGGGCCTCCTACAATGAGCAGTTCTTC.

This clonotype has only one observation. The final CDR3 position lacks the conserved phenylalanine or tryptophan, pointing to a likely read error. The chain combines TRBV20-1 with TRBJ2-7; D ambiguous. Judging by the DNA end, TRBJ2-1 fits better; the J call may be wrong. The CDR3 spans 15 residues. Germline CDR1 reads DFQATT; CDR2 reads SNEGSKA (reference sequence). The CDR3 bases are TGCAGTGCTAGAGACCTGGACCACCAGCTTAATGAGCAGTTCTTA. Protein sequence: CSARDLDHQLNEQFL.

This clonotype turned up a few times. The V and J genes are TRBV3-1 and TRBJ1-4, with unresolved D. CDR1 and CDR2 from the germline V gene are LGHDT and YNNKEL (reference sequence). The CDR3 is 14 residues long. With 3 bases removed from V and 7 bases from J, the gap between germline ends came to 12 bases. The CDR3 loop reads CASSHAGSGEKLFF. CDR3 sequence (DNA): TGTGCCAGCAGCCATGCGGGGAGTGGTGAAAAACTGTTTTTT.

This chain joins TRBV18 and TRBJ2-5; D may be TRBD1 (6 bases). Trimming took 2 bases from V and 4 from J, leaving 14 bases between them. CDR1 KGHSH and CDR2 LQKENI come from the germline V gene. CDR3 length equals 15 residues. CDR3 loop: CASSPGGTGIETQYF. The DNA for the CDR3 is TGTGCCAGCTCACCAGGGGGAACAGGGATAGAGACCCAGTACTTC.

This clonotype has just a few counts. The chain carries TRBV12-3 or TRBV12-4 and TRBJ1-4, with 9 bases lining up with TRBD1. Trimming at V came to 6 bases and at J to 8 bases, leaving 22 bases not matched to a gene. The CDR3 has 19 residues. The CDR3 here is CASRAFSGTGSRFREKLFF. The CDR3 bases are TGTGCCAGCAGAGCCTTCTCCGGGACAGGGAGTAGATTCCGAGAAAAACTGTTTTTT.

This chain links TRBV29-1 with TRBJ1-3; no definite D call. The CDR3 has 14 amino acids. Germline loops: CDR1 SQVTM, CDR2 ANQGSEA. V lost 6 bases and J lost 3, with 15 bases in between. CDR3 nucleotides: TGCAGCGTGGACCCTCGGGCAGTTGGAAACACCATATATTTT. As protein: CSVDPRAVGNTIYF.